This T cell receptor beta chain was obtained from a study of T cell responses to AZD1222 COVID-19 vaccine (dated by TCRdb to the early 2020s). Regarding the complete study: AZD1222 recipients with second doses at about 4 weeks or about 12 weeks were pooled, because spike-specific TCR depth and breadth did not differ between schedules. Enrollment into the trials was organized by age into subgroups of 18-55, 56-69 and 70-plus years, and those subgroups contained roughly 140, 27 and 60 TCR-sequenced participants, respectively. TCR sequencing was performed for 230 to 250 trial participants, of whom 200 to 220 were given two doses of AZD1222 and around 25 were given two doses of MenACWY control vaccine.

The sample's time point label is to be understood as: baseline before first vaccination. Vaccinee samples were obtained from the UK trials COV001 and COV002, which included a single-blind randomized controlled phase 2/3 trial of AZD1222 (ChAdOx1 nCoV-19) in healthy adults. For TCRbeta chain sequencing, PBMC samples were collected from trial participants at day 0 and at day 28 after the second dose. The CDR3 regions of human TCRbeta chains were analyzed by immunosequencing. The authors' pipeline ran thus. TCRs in the repertoires were matched against a reference library of SARS-CoV-2-specific TCRs that had been generated with the MIRA antigen-specificity platform. Breadth meant the fraction of unique TCRs that were SARS-CoV-2-associated, whereas depth meant the fraction of total T cells that were SARS-CoV-2-associated. Using the MIRA data, each spike-specific TCR was assigned both to the spike region to which the TCR was reactive and to a CD4 or CD8 class. Log10-transformed breadth and depth values were compared by one-way ANOVA with Sidak's multiple comparisons tests. TCRdb provides this immuneACCESS table in a form limited to in-frame rearrangements. Some clones are lacking; in checked studies, under half of them reflect an unresolved V gene, and why the rest are absent is not known. For V, J and clone size, that table is used; D and trimming come from the DNA. The sample has roughly 120,000 clones on record, about 87% of them singletons. The ten largest clonotypes hold 4% to 6% of the sample.

What the research found in general, with its limitations: Conclusions about previously exposed vaccinees are limited because only five or six AZD1222 recipients were SARS-CoV-2 seropositive at baseline. Spike-specific TCR breadth and depth rose significantly after two AZD1222 doses compared with day 0 and with MenACWY recipients. In the small 56-69-year group, the increase in depth fell short of significance, most likely because of low power. Epitopes outside the regions mutated in the B.1.351 and B.1.1.7 variants were reportedly recognized by nearly half of the unique spike-specific TCRs. Because no day 14 peak-response samples were available, repertoires were characterized only after the peak T cell response. Participants were mostly white British, with more females than males. The authors suggested clonal diversity may have been underestimated. The vaccine-associated CD4 TCRs covered the entire spike protein, and the dominant responses fell in regions 160-218 and 743-854.

Of note for this clone: Its antigen is unknown. No base-level quality is on record; no much larger clone is a single base apart.

Sample: peripheral blood, taken on day 0 of AZD1222 vaccination. The sequence was collected from an adult in good health.

The nucleotides read TGCAGTGCTAGTGCGGGAACTACAAAGCAAGGCACGCAGTATTTT. Translated, it gives CSASAGTTKQGTQYF. The chain links TRBV20-1 with TRBJ2-3; the D gene is possibly TRBD2, with 6 bases matching. V and J lose 3 bases and 9 bases, and a span of 22 bases separates them. The CDR3 runs 15 amino acids, cysteine and phenylalanine included. The DNA shown is the 45-base CDR3, in frame from base 1. Via the germline V gene (reference sequence), CDR1 is DFQATT and CDR2 SNEGSKA.